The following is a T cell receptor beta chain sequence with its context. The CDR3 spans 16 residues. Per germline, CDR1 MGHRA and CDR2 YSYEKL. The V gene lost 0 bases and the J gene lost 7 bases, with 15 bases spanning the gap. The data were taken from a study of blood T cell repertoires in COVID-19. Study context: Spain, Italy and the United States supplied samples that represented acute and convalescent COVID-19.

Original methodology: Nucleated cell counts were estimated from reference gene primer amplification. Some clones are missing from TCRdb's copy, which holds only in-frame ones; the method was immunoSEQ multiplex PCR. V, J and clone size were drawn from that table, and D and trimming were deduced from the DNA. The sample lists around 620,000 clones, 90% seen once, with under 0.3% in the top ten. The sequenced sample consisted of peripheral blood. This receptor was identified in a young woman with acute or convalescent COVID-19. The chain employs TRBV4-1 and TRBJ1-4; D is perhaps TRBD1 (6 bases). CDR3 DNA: TGCGCCAGCAGCCAAGATCCCACAGGGCTACTTGAAAAACTGTTTTTT. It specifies CASSQDPTGLLEKLFF.